This T cell receptor beta chain appears in the sequencing data of a study of OX40 agonist ivuxolimab in advanced cancers. Study at large: Dose-escalation patients had hepatocellular carcinoma, melanoma, renal cell or head and neck cancer. Study-wide results and caveats: The antigens recognized by the expanded peripheral T cells, that is their antigen specificity, were not determined. Dose levels from 0.1 to 3.0 mg/kg saw CD4+ and CD8+ blood T cells expand clonally by week 6.

Comments on this clone: Its antigen remains unidentified.

Repertoires were generated with immunoSEQ multiplex PCR, while TCRdb's copy carries only in-frame clones and drops some. The sample records 75,000 to 90,000 clones, less than 85% being singletons. The V end was cut by 4 bases, the J end by 8 bases, with 12 bases between. The CDR3 is made up of 12 amino acids. From germline, CDR1 is SGHRS and CDR2 YFSETQ. The sequences come from CD4+ or CD8+ T cells sorted from blood, collected in a trial of the OX40 agonist ivuxolimab. This chain connects TRBV5-1 to TRBJ1-1; D is perhaps TRBD1 (5 bases). The receptor was derived from an adult with an advanced solid tumor such as melanoma, head and neck, liver or kidney cancer. The CDR3 region is CASSPSGLEAFF. DNA for the CDR3: TGCGCCAGCAGCCCGTCAGGGTTAGAAGCTTTCTTT.